The 13 T cell receptor beta chains below were found in one sample sequenced in a study of blood T cells in healthy people across ages. With a J-beta primer mix and a sample-barcoded 5' primer, a second PCR ran about 6 to 11 cycles. TCRdb used MiXCR to reprocess the 5' RACE reads, holding one entry per CDR3 protein. Of around 1,800,000 distinct CDR3 sequences listed, around 40% are singletons. The specimen was blood. These receptors all stem from a human donor in good health.

This chain connects TRBV18 to TRBJ1-5, with D hard to call. Germline V gene data show CDR1 as KGHSH and CDR2 as LQKENI. This CDR3 is built from 15 residues. Trimming cost V 4 bases and J 0 bases, with 10 bases left between them. DNA for the CDR3: TGTGCCAGCTCACTTAGGACGGATAGCAATCAGCCCCAGCATTTT. Translating it yields CASSLRTDSNQPQHF.

J is TRBJ1-5 and V is TRBV29-1; possible D gene TRBD1, 5 bases. The length of the CDR3 is 13 residues. CDR1 and CDR2 from the germline V gene are SQVTM and ANQGSEA. Trimming shortened V by 6 bases and J by 5 bases, and 14 bases separated the two germline ends. This CDR3 is CSVGTGNDQPQHF. The CDR3 DNA is TGCAGCGTGGGGACGGGCAATGATCAGCCCCAGCATTTT.

As to this clonotype: Being one base from a much bigger clone, this may be a read error. The V and J genes are TRBV29-1 and TRBJ2-4, with 8 bases matching TRBD1. The J call may be mistaken, given a closer DNA end match to TRBJ2-7. Germline-derived CDR1 and CDR2 are SQVTM and ANQGSEA. This CDR3 spans 14 amino acids. The CDR3 reads CSVAVGQGSYEQYF. For the CDR3, the DNA is TGCAGCGTTGCGGTCGGACAGGGTAGCTACGAGCAGTACTTC.

Worth noting for this clonotype: A much more abundant neighbour one base away suggests this may be a read error. This chain links TRBV29-1 with TRBJ2-5; possible D gene TRBD2, 5 bases. The end of the DNA is better explained by TRBJ2-1, so the J call may be wrong. The germline gives CDR1 SQVTM, CDR2 ANQGSEA. CDR3 length: 13 amino acids. CDR3 nucleotides: TGCAGCGTTGAAGATGACTACAAAGAGACCCAGTTCTTC. This sequence encodes CSVEDDYKETQFF.

The table lists this clonotype with many counts. The DNA of the CDR3 is TGTGCCAGCAGTTTACTGGTCAATGAGCAGTTCTTC. It translates to CASSLLVNEQFF. This chain joins TRBV12-3 or TRBV12-4 and TRBJ2-1, with D hard to call. This CDR3 region has 12 residues. The ends were cut back, 2 bases at V and 6 bases at J, with 5 bases in the middle.

This chain joins TRBV5-1 and TRBJ2-7; no reliable D call. Per germline, CDR1 SGHRS and CDR2 YFSETQ. This CDR3 is 12 amino acids long. V was shortened by 6 bases and J by 7 bases, with 14 bases between the two germline ends. The CDR3 DNA sequence: TGCGCCAGCAACGCCGGACGACTGGAGCAGTACTTC. This gives the protein CASNAGRLEQYF.

The chain combines TRBV11-2 with TRBJ1-6; no definite D call. The CDR3 contains 14 residues. Germline V gene lookup returns CDR1 SGHAT and CDR2 FQNNGV. The germline V and J ends were trimmed by 3 bases and 10 bases, with 13 bases remaining between them. The CDR3 bases are TGTGCCAGCAGCTTGGGAGGTTCGATCTCACCCCTCCACTTT. It yields the protein CASSLGGSISPLHF.

The chain is built from TRBV3-1 and TRBJ1-3, with 10 bases aligning to TRBD1. V lost 0 bases to trimming and J lost 4 bases; unmatched junction nucleotides: 6. CDR1 is LGHDT and CDR2 is YNNKEL in the germline V gene (reference sequence). This CDR3 is built from 17 residues. CDR3 loop: CASSQDQTGGAGNTIYF. CDR3 bases: TGTGCCAGCAGCCAAGATCAGACAGGGGGCGCGGGAAACACCATATATTTT.

This clonotype was picked up a small number of times. The chain links TRBV6-5 to TRBJ2-6, with 9 nucleotides matching TRBD1. The V segment lost 5 bases and the J segment 4 bases; nucleotides outside the gene matches: 12. CDR3 size: 18 residues. Germline assignment: CDR1 MNHEY and CDR2 SVGAGI. The CDR3 DNA reads as TGTGCCAGCAGTAACCCCGGGACAGGGCGTTTCGGGGCCAACGTCCTGACTTTC. It is translated as CASSNPGTGRFGANVLTF.

Of note for this clonotype: The junction and the germline gene differ at one end; a read error may be behind it. This chain links TRBV2 with TRBJ1-2; TRBD1 matches at 8 bases. The CDR3 spans 14 residues. The germline V gene has CDR1 SNHLY and CDR2 FYNNEI. The DNA for the CDR3 is TGTGCCACCGCATGGACAGGGCCCGGGTATGGCCACACCTTC. This gives the protein CATAWTGPGYGHTF.

The chain couples TRBV7-2 to TRBJ2-5; 14 nucleotides agree with TRBD2. The germline V gene has CDR1 SGHTA and CDR2 FQGNSA. V was clipped by 7 bases and J by 3 bases; unmatched bases: 7. This CDR3 has 16 amino acids. CDR3 sequence: CASNRPGLAGEETQYF. DNA for the CDR3: TGTGCCAGCAACAGACCGGGACTAGCGGGGGAAGAGACCCAGTACTTC.

This clonotype was picked up one time. The rearrangement uses TRBV7-8 and TRBJ2-5; no clear D. CDR3 size: 18 residues. The germline V gene has CDR1 SGHVS and CDR2 FQNEAQ. V lost 0 bases and J lost 3, with 20 bases in between. The CDR3 DNA reads TGTGCCAGCAGCTTAGCGGCCCTTACCTGGAACAAAGAAGAGACCCAGTACTTC. Amino acids: CASSLAALTWNKEETQYF. Variable domain in full (rest from reference TRBV7-8 and TRBJ2-5): GAGVSQSPRYKVAKRGQDVALRCDPISGHVSLFWYQQALGQGPEFLTYFQNEAQLDKSGLPSDRFFAERPEGSVSTLKIQRTQQEDSAVYLCASSLAALTWNKEETQYFGPGTRLLVL.

The sample holds a few counts of this clonotype. The chain employs TRBV24-1 and TRBJ1-2, with D perhaps TRBD1 (6 bases). The CDR3 consists of 14 residues. V lost 3 bases and J lost 4, with 11 bases in between. CDR1 is KGHDR and CDR2 is SFDVKD in the germline V gene. Written as DNA, the CDR3 is TGTGCCACCAGTGATGCCGGGACAATCTATGGCTACACCTTC. This gives the protein CATSDAGTIYGYTF.